This T cell receptor (beta chain) derives from a study of blood T cell repertoires in COVID-19. Those enrolled in Seattle joined during active infection and were followed longitudinally afterward. Here immunoSEQ multiplex PCR was the method, and the copy in TCRdb shows in-frame clones only, minus some. The table includes over 85,000 clones, about nine tenths detected once. The CDR3 length is 11 residues. V lost 6 bases, J lost 7 bases, and 10 bases lay in between. V usage is TRBV12-3 or TRBV12-4 and J usage is TRBJ2-7, with a possible D match to TRBD1 (6 bases). This TCR was recovered from a woman in her fifties or sixties with COVID-19, enrolled during active disease. The sample was peripheral blood. The CDR3, as DNA: TGTGCCAGCAGACAGGGTTGGGAGCAGTACTTC. The encoded protein is CASRQGWEQYF.